The text below deals with one T cell receptor beta chain. Individuals drawn from under 30 US areas were about 18 to 100 years old. The data derive from a study of blood T cell repertoires in COVID-19. At the level of the study: In each case, the material was cDNA or gDNA derived from T cells, B-cell-depleted T cells, or PBMCs.

Methods used by the authors: Reference gene primers were amplified, and this amplification served to estimate nucleated cell counts. Here immunoSEQ multiplex PCR was the method, and the copy in TCRdb shows in-frame clones only, minus some. Clonal size and the V and J genes are those of that table, whereas D and trimming came from the DNA. This table holds 150,000 to 200,000 clones, roughly 89% found once. The sequenced sample consisted of PBMCs or T cells enriched from blood (not recorded which). This TCR was recovered from a woman aged 40 to 50 with acute COVID-19.

As DNA, the CDR3 is TGTGCCAGCAGCTTAACAGGGATCCACGAGCAGTACTTC. It yields the protein CASSLTGIHEQYF. The chain couples TRBV7-9 to TRBJ2-7, with a possible D match to TRBD1 (6 bases). V was trimmed by 2 bases and J by 5 bases, leaving 10 bases between them. The CDR3 has 13 residues. The germline gives CDR1 SEHNR, CDR2 FQNEAQ (reference sequence).